The 29 T cell receptor beta chains below all came from one sample that was sequenced in a study of CD49a tissue-resident CD8 T cells in human skin. Some clones are missing from TCRdb's copy, which holds only in-frame ones; the method was immunoSEQ multiplex PCR. Of roughly 1,100 clones in the sample, 78% were seen once. Sequencing used CD103- CD8+ T cells sorted from skin dermis. All receptors derive from a human donor in good health.

CDR3 sequence reads: CASSLWAPGEGTDTQYF. CDR3 DNA: TGTGCCAGCAGTTTGTGGGCCCCGGGGGAAGGCACAGATACGCAGTATTTT. The chain joins TRBV28 to TRBJ2-3; D might be TRBD2 (6 bases). Germline V gene lookup returns CDR1 MDHEN and CDR2 SYDVKM. The CDR3 has 17 amino acids. V lost 3 bases, J lost 1 base, and 17 bases lay in between.

The chain carries TRBV5-4 and TRBJ2-1, with a weak D call TRBD1 (6 bases). Trimming removed 3 bases from V and 4 bases from J, with 8 bases in between. The CDR3 has 13 amino acids. The germline CDR1 and CDR2 sequences are SGHNT and YYREEE (reference sequence). The CDR3 sequence: CASSYGQYNEQFF. The CDR3 DNA is TGTGCCAGCAGCTACGGACAGTACAATGAGCAGTTCTTC.

V and J are TRBV6-5 and TRBJ2-2; D is perhaps TRBD2 (6 bases). V lost 6 bases and J 5 bases, leaving 13 bases between the germline ends. The CDR3 runs 14 residues. Looked up from germline, CDR1 is MNHEY and CDR2 is SVGAGI. In DNA, the CDR3 is TGTGCCAGCAGCCGGGGGTGGGAGACCGGGGAGCTGTTTTTT. Its protein product is CASSRGWETGELFF.

The V call is TRBV9, the J call TRBJ2-3; D is perhaps TRBD1 (5 bases). The CDR3 sequence is 17 residues long. Trimming stripped 6 bases from V and 4 bases from J, with 24 bases between. CDR1 and CDR2 (germline): SGDLS, YYNGEE. In DNA, the CDR3 is TGTGCCAGCACCCCCGACAGCGTGAACCCCGGCGCAGATACGCAGTATTTT. Residues: CASTPDSVNPGADTQYF.

DNA of the CDR3: TGTGCCAGTAGCCCGGGACTAGGCTCCCGTGAGCAGTTCTTC. Translating it yields CASSPGLGSREQFF. This chain joins TRBV19 and TRBJ2-1; 8 bases line up with TRBD2. The CDR3 contains 14 residues. Trimming cost V 6 bases and J 9 bases; bases outside gene matches: 10. The germline V gene encodes CDR1 LNHDA and CDR2 SQIVND (reference sequence).

The V and J genes are TRBV28 and TRBJ2-5; the match to TRBD2 covers 7 bases. The CDR3 contains 14 residues. J lost 3 bases, V lost 6 bases, and 7 bases had no gene match. The V gene's germline CDR1 is MDHEN and CDR2 SYDVKM. The CDR3 coding sequence is TGTGCCAGCAGCCCCCCCGGGACTAAAGAGACCCAGTACTTC. Residues: CASSPPGTKETQYF.

The V call is TRBV27, the J call TRBJ2-6; D possibly corresponds to TRBD2 (7 bases). CDR1 is MNHEY and CDR2 is SMNVEV in the germline V gene (reference sequence). CDR3 length: 18 amino acids. Trimming removed 1 base from V and 0 bases from J, with 13 bases in between. The CDR3 nucleotides are TGTGCCAGCAGTTTATGGGCGGGGGCGAGCTCTGGGGCCAACGTCCTGACTTTC. This encodes CASSLWAGASSGANVLTF.

The chain's CDR3 is CASSPGTEAFF. The CDR3 nucleotides read TGTGCCAGCAGCCCGGGGACTGAAGCTTTCTTT. The chain is built from TRBV11-3 and TRBJ1-1; no firm D call. V dropped 5 bases and J dropped 5 bases, with 6 bases sitting between them. The germline gives CDR1 SGHNT, CDR2 YENEEA. There are 11 residues in the CDR3.

The chain joins TRBV13 to TRBJ2-7, with 7 positions matching TRBD2. V was clipped by 4 bases and J by 3 bases; unmatched bases: 12. This CDR3 spans 16 amino acids. Germline loops: CDR1 PRHDT, CDR2 FYEKMQ (reference sequence). Here the CDR3 reads CASSSTHQLAIYEQYF. CDR3 nucleotides: TGTGCCAGCAGCTCAACCCACCAACTAGCGATCTACGAGCAGTACTTC.

The V and J genes are TRBV5-5 and TRBJ2-3; 7 nucleotides align to TRBD2. CDR1 SGHKS and CDR2 YYEKEE come from the germline V gene (reference sequence). There are 18 residues in the CDR3. J gave up 2 bases and V 3 bases, and 15 bases lay outside the gene matches. This chain's CDR3 is CASSSEVPSGAPTDTQYF. CDR3 nucleotides: TGTGCCAGCAGCTCCGAGGTTCCCAGCGGGGCCCCCACAGATACGCAGTATTTT.

This clone is judged large. The rearrangement joins TRBV28 to TRBJ1-2; D not certain. V shed 6 bases and J shed 8 bases, with 16 bases lying between them. Germline CDR1 reads MDHEN; CDR2 reads SYDVKM. The CDR3 spans 13 residues. The CDR3 sequence is CASSPLPHKGYTF. The DNA of the CDR3 is TGTGCCAGCAGCCCTCTCCCACATAAGGGCTACACCTTC.

The J gene is TRBJ2-3, the V gene TRBV5-1; D may be TRBD2 (5 bases). CDR3 length: 16 amino acids. CDR1 is SGHRS and CDR2 is YFSETQ in the germline V gene. Trimming pared 0 bases from V and 4 bases from J, leaving 15 bases between. CDR3 residues: CASSLGSVARSDTQYF. The CDR3 nucleotides read TGCGCCAGCAGCTTGGGTAGCGTAGCTAGATCAGATACGCAGTATTTT.

The chain is built from TRBV7-6 and TRBJ1-6; 7 nucleotides match TRBD1. Unmatched junction bases numbered 13, after V lost 1 base and J lost 10 bases. The CDR3 extends over 17 amino acids. Looked up from germline, CDR1 is SGHVS and CDR2 is FNYEAQ. CDR3 sequence (DNA): TGTGCCAGCAGCTTAGGAACCTATAGAGGGGGCGACTCACCCCTCCACTTT. Its protein is CASSLGTYRGGDSPLHF.

The chain links TRBV28 to TRBJ1-5, with 7 bases fitting TRBD1. V lost 3 bases to trimming and J lost 5 bases; unmatched junction nucleotides: 4. This CDR3 is 14 amino acids long. Germline V gene lookup returns CDR1 MDHEN and CDR2 SYDVKM. This CDR3 is CASSFGDRHQPQHF. CDR3 sequence (DNA): TGTGCCAGCAGTTTTGGGGACAGACATCAGCCCCAGCATTTT.

V gene TRBV9 combines with J gene TRBJ2-1, with 7 bases matching TRBD2. The V gene end was trimmed by 0 bases and the J gene end by 5 bases; junction bases not matched to a gene: 5. CDR3 length: 15 residues. Germline CDR1 SGDLS, CDR2 YYNGEE. CDR3 protein: CASSVAASGHNEQFF. Written as DNA, the CDR3 is TGTGCCAGCAGCGTAGCGGCTAGCGGTCACAATGAGCAGTTCTTC.

The chain uses TRBV27 and TRBJ2-1, with D unresolved. Germline-derived CDR1 and CDR2 are MNHEY and SMNVEV (reference sequence). The CDR3 is 14 amino acids. The ends were cut back, 2 bases at V and 9 bases at J, with 14 bases in the middle. CDR3 sequence: CASSLRSALGEQFF. In nucleotides, the CDR3 is TGTGCCAGCAGTTTACGGAGCGCGCTAGGTGAGCAGTTCTTC.

This clone occurred a few times. The J gene is TRBJ2-7, the V gene TRBV27; TRBD2 matches 10 bases. V dropped 6 bases and J dropped 3; count of bases not matched to a gene: 5. Germline loops: CDR1 MNHEY, CDR2 SMNVEV (reference sequence). The CDR3 runs to 14 residues. The CDR3 here is CASRLAGVYYEQYF. In DNA form, the CDR3 reads TGTGCCAGCAGGCTAGCGGGAGTATACTACGAGCAGTACTTC.

This clone was seen only once. The rearrangement joins TRBV5-4 to TRBJ1-3; 7 nucleotides align to TRBD1. Trimming at V came to 0 bases and at J to 4 bases, leaving 16 bases not matched to a gene. The CDR3 runs 19 residues. In germline, CDR1 is SGHNT, CDR2 YYREEE (reference sequence). The CDR3: CASSLGQGRVSMGGNTIYF. The DNA of the CDR3 is TGTGCCAGCAGCTTGGGACAGGGACGGGTCTCGATGGGCGGAAACACCATATATTTT.

Worth noting for this clone: The junction departs from germline at one end; a sequencing error may be responsible. V gene TRBV2 combines with J gene TRBJ2-3; 7 bases fit TRBD2. Looked up from germline, CDR1 is SNHLY and CDR2 is FYNNEI. The CDR3 totals 15 residues. For the CDR3, the DNA is TGTGCCAGCACAGGAACCGGGAGGAGTCACAGATACGCAGTATTT. Its protein product is CASTGTGRSHRYAVF.

This clone was counted a few times. The chain couples TRBV28 to TRBJ1-2; the match to TRBD1 covers 7 bases. This CDR3 has 15 residues. The germline V gene encodes CDR1 MDHEN and CDR2 SYDVKM. The V and J ends lost 3 bases and 5 bases, in that order; junction bases with no gene match: 9. The CDR3 DNA sequence: TGTGCCAGCAGTTTGATCGCCTACAGGGGATATGGCTACACCTTC. Amino acids: CASSLIAYRGYGYTF.

This clone appeared a few times. This chain joins TRBV7-9 and TRBJ1-5; 9 bases fit TRBD1. Trimming cost V 5 bases and J 5 bases; bases outside gene matches: 7. The CDR3 is made up of 15 amino acids. Germline V gene lookup returns CDR1 SEHNR and CDR2 FQNEAQ (reference sequence). The CDR3 protein is CASSTPTGGDQPQHF. DNA of the CDR3: TGTGCCAGCAGCACGCCGACAGGGGGGGATCAGCCCCAGCATTTT.

This clone turned up a few times. The chain couples TRBV5-8 to TRBJ2-7, with D perhaps TRBD2 (5 bases). V shed 1 base and J shed 6 bases, with 14 bases lying between them. There are 14 residues in the CDR3. Per the germline V gene, CDR1 is SGHTS and CDR2 is YDEGEE. The CDR3 DNA is TGTGCCAGCAGCTTGTTGTCGGGGTCGGGCGAGCAGTACGTC. It yields the protein CASSLLSGSGEQYV.

The V call is TRBV4-1, the J call TRBJ2-3, with D hard to call. Trimming shortened V by 2 bases and J by 3 bases, and 12 bases separated the two germline ends. The CDR3 length is 15 residues. Germline CDR1 reads MGHRA; CDR2 reads YSYEKL. Written as DNA, the CDR3 is TGCGCCAGCAGCCAAAGAAATCCAGGAACAGATACGCAGTATTTT. The encoded protein is CASSQRNPGTDTQYF.

The chain links TRBV28 to TRBJ2-5; the match to TRBD2 covers 12 bases. CDR1 and CDR2 from the germline V gene are MDHEN and SYDVKM. With 0 bases clipped from V and 4 bases from J, the junction kept 6 bases outside the gene matches. The CDR3 has 17 amino acids. CDR3 loop: CASSLWTSGSGTETQYF. CDR3 nucleotides: TGTGCCAGCAGTTTATGGACTAGCGGGAGCGGAACAGAGACCCAGTACTTC.

V and J are TRBV5-6 and TRBJ2-3; D gene uncertain. The CDR3 sequence is 14 residues long. Germline V lookup: CDR1 SGHDT, CDR2 YYEEEE. Between the trimmed V and J ends, which lost 0 bases and 0 bases, there was a span of 5 bases. CDR3 coding DNA: TGTGCCAGCAGCTTGGTTACTAGCACAGATACGCAGTATTTT. Protein sequence: CASSLVTSTDTQYF.

V is TRBV4-3 and J is TRBJ2-5; the D gene is possibly TRBD2 (6 bases). In germline, CDR1 is LGHNA, CDR2 YSLEER. The CDR3 spans 15 residues. The ends were cut back, 4 bases at V and 2 bases at J, with 14 bases in the middle. The CDR3: CASSRQWAGQETQYF. The CDR3, as DNA: TGCGCCAGCAGCCGCCAGTGGGCGGGGCAAGAGACCCAGTACTTC.

This chain links TRBV10-3 with TRBJ2-1, with 10 bases that match TRBD2. Germline CDR1 is ENHRY and CDR2 is SYGVKD. There are 16 residues in the CDR3. V lost 6 bases and J lost 5; bases outside the gene matches: 10. The CDR3: CAIRSLIAGGDNEQFF. The CDR3 DNA reads as TGTGCCATCAGAAGCCTGATAGCGGGAGGTGACAATGAGCAGTTCTTC.

This chain links TRBV2 with TRBJ2-5; D perhaps matches TRBD2 (6 bases). Germline V lookup: CDR1 SNHLY, CDR2 FYNNEI. The CDR3 is 16 residues long. V was trimmed by 8 bases and J by 4 bases, leaving 23 bases between them. CDR3 in DNA: TGTGCCAGCCTGGGGATTAGCGGAGATAGGCGAGAGACCCAGTACTTC. Translated: CASLGISGDRRETQYF.

The chain recombines TRBV18 with TRBJ2-7; tentative D call: TRBD1 (5 bases). CDR1 and CDR2 from the germline V gene are KGHSH and LQKENI. This CDR3 contains 13 residues. Trimming pared 4 bases from V and 0 bases from J, leaving 7 bases between. The CDR3, as DNA: TGTGCCAGCTCACGACAGCACTCCTACGAGCAGTACTTC. Its protein product is CASSRQHSYEQYF.